The source of this TCR beta chain is a study of blood T cell repertoires in COVID-19. Turning to the study itself: Donors in the United States, Italy and Spain gave samples during acute or convalescent COVID-19.

The CDR3 is made up of 12 amino acids. Per the germline V gene, CDR1 is MNHEY and CDR2 is SMNVEV (reference sequence). V was trimmed by 11 bases and J by 4 bases, leaving 12 bases between them. Clinical histories supplied by participants themselves formed the basis of cohort assignment. In the 2 weeks before study entry, exposed participants met a COVID-19 case, which was PCR-confirmed or clinician-diagnosed. Repertoires were generated with immunoSEQ multiplex PCR, while TCRdb's copy carries only in-frame clones and drops some. The sample lists approximately 220,000 clones, roughly 90% occurring once.

The source of this sequence is a man younger than 40 who had been exposed to COVID-19. The sample taken for sequencing was PBMCs or T cells enriched from blood (not recorded which). The rearrangement joins TRBV27 to TRBJ2-1, with a tentative D call TRBD1 (6 bases). The CDR3: CAVGRGYNEQFF. DNA of the CDR3: TGTGCCGTTGGCAGGGGATACAATGAGCAGTTCTTC.